This T cell receptor beta chain was documented in a study of molecular identifiers for immune sequencing clone quantification. Across the whole study: Five aliquots were made in replicates from the RNA of roughly 20,000 or 100,000 naive CD8 cells, and four were sequenced.

Preparation methods for the bulk TCR libraries were those previously described, with listed TCR primers. TCRdb analysed the PCR reads with MiXCR anew, one entry per CDR3 protein. This sample has about half a million distinct CDR3 sequences, with about a quarter found just once. This CDR3 spans 14 amino acids. Trimming removed 0 bases from V and 3 bases from J, with 8 bases in between. Per the germline V gene, CDR1 is SEHNR and CDR2 is FQNEAQ (reference sequence). Naive CD8 T cell sorting was performed on the CD8+CD4-CCR7+CD45RA+ phenotype. This clonotype was seen more than once but under ten times. This chain joins TRBV7-9 and TRBJ1-2, with D perhaps TRBD1 (5 bases). Sequences were obtained from naive CD8+ T cells from blood, with Jurkat cell RNA spiked in. The subset denotes: FACS-sorted CD8+CD4-CCR7+CD45RA+ naive T cells. This clonotype was obtained from a human donor in good health. Some libraries in this study had Jurkat cell RNA spiked in. The CDR3 DNA sequence: TGTGCCAGCAGCTTAGCGGGGGAAGACTATGGCTACACCTTC. This codes for CASSLAGEDYGYTF.